These 22 T cell receptor beta chains came from one sample sequenced in a study of vaccination effects on CD4 cells after COVID-19. Sequencing followed a ViraFEST assay step that expanded antigen-specific CD4+ T cells with viral peptide pools. A roughly 10-day culture period preceded the isolation of CD4+ T cells. No vaccinee had earlier SARS-CoV-2 infection, and nucleocapsid antibodies were negative. Sequencing was performed with immunoSEQ multiplex PCR; in TCRdb, only in-frame clones are kept and a portion is missing. The repertoire holds about 21,000 clones, over 60% seen once, with approximately 26% in the top ten. Which antigens these TCRs recognize remains unknown. The specimen was CD4+ T cells from PBMCs cultured with HCoV-NL63 spike peptides, collected before COVID-19 vaccination. These receptors were collected from a human donor who received a COVID-19 vaccine.

The chain recombines TRBV28 with TRBJ2-3; D might be TRBD2 (6 bases). The CDR3 spans 17 residues. In germline, CDR1 is MDHEN, CDR2 SYDVKM. Trimming stripped 4 bases from V and 2 bases from J, with 19 bases between. The CDR3 loop reads CASSSPGRAGYTDTQYF. The CDR3 bases are TGTGCCAGCAGTTCGCCGGGTCGGGCGGGGTACACAGATACGCAGTATTTT. The variable domain in full, with the rest retrieved from reference TRBV28 and TRBJ2-3, is DVKVTQSSRYLVKRTGEKVFLECVQDMDHENMFWYRQDPGLGLRLIYFSYDVKMKEKGDIPEGYSVSREKKERFSLILESASTNQTSMYLCASSSPGRAGYTDTQYFGPGTRLTVL.

J is TRBJ1-2 and V is TRBV2; D not resolved. Germline V gene data show CDR1 as SNHLY and CDR2 as FYNNEI. V was pared by 5 bases and J by 0 bases, with 10 bases between. CDR3 length: 14 amino acids. In DNA, the CDR3 is TGTGCCAGCAGTACCGGGAGAACTAACTATGGCTACACCTTC. Amino acids: CASSTGRTNYGYTF.

The V gene is TRBV18, the J gene TRBJ1-1, with a weak D call TRBD1 (5 bases). Trimming took 3 bases from V and 2 from J, leaving 22 bases between them. Germline CDR1 is KGHSH and CDR2 is LQKENI. The CDR3 length is 18 residues. The CDR3 region is CASSPYWDFRRVNTEAFF. CDR3 in DNA: TGTGCCAGCTCACCTTATTGGGACTTTCGACGGGTCAACACTGAAGCTTTCTTT.

The V gene is TRBV6-5, the J gene TRBJ1-6; D not resolved. CDR1 and CDR2 (germline): MNHEY, SVGAGI. The CDR3 consists of 16 residues. The ends were cut back, 3 bases at V and 10 bases at J, with 19 bases in the middle. The CDR3 sequence is CASSYEGGSGRSPLHF. Written as DNA, the CDR3 is TGTGCCAGCAGTTATGAGGGCGGCAGTGGTCGGTCACCCCTCCACTTT.

This sequence joins TRBV29-1 and TRBJ2-7, with 7 bases that match TRBD2. This CDR3 region has 15 residues. Germline CDR1 reads SQVTM; CDR2 reads ANQGSEA. V was pared by 8 bases and J by 4 bases, with 17 bases of the junction left unmatched. The CDR3 is CSTYGGGPLGYEQYF. The CDR3, as DNA: TGCAGCACTTATGGGGGAGGGCCTTTAGGTTACGAGCAGTACTTC.

CDR3 sequence: CASSRDPGGYGYTF. The CDR3 DNA reads as TGTGCCAGCAGTAGAGACCCTGGGGGATATGGCTACACCTTC. The V call is TRBV6-5, the J call TRBJ1-2; D perhaps matches TRBD1 (5 bases). The CDR3 is 14 amino acids. The germline V and J ends were trimmed by 5 bases and 5 bases, with 15 bases remaining between them. CDR1 is MNHEY, CDR2 SVGAGI, per germline.

This clone came up a few times. The chain combines TRBV7-9 with TRBJ1-2; D gene uncertain. This CDR3 has 16 amino acids. Germline V gene data show CDR1 as SEHNR and CDR2 as FQNEAQ (reference sequence). The germline V and J ends were trimmed by 5 bases and 0 bases, with 16 bases remaining between them. CDR3 residues: CASSPNLRDANYGYTF. DNA for the CDR3: TGTGCCAGCAGCCCTAACCTAAGAGATGCTAACTATGGCTACACCTTC.

The chain employs TRBV9 and TRBJ2-5, with D tentatively TRBD2 (5 bases). The CDR3 runs to 15 residues. Trimming took 3 bases from V and 1 from J, leaving 13 bases between them. Germline lookup yields CDR1 SGDLS and CDR2 YYNGEE. The DNA of the CDR3 is TGTGCCAGCAGCGCGACCGGGATGCCCCAAGAGACCCAGTACTTC. It is translated as CASSATGMPQETQYF. Supplemented by reference TRBV9 and TRBJ2-5, the full variable domain reads DSGVTQTPKHLITATGQRVTLRCSPRSGDLSVYWYQQSLDQGLQFLIQYYNGEERAKGNILERFSAQQFPDLHSELNLSSLELGDSALYFCASSATGMPQETQYFGPGTRLLVL.

The V and J genes are TRBV7-3 and TRBJ1-4; 8 bases line up with TRBD1. Germline V gene data show CDR1 as SGHTA and CDR2 as FQGTGA. The CDR3 has 16 amino acids. The J segment lost 4 bases and the V segment lost 6 bases, leaving 10 bases of the junction unmatched. The CDR3 is CASSPTGTGLNEKLFF. In DNA, the CDR3 is TGTGCCAGCAGTCCGACCGGGACAGGTCTTAATGAAAAACTGTTTTTT.

This clone showed up just once. The V call is TRBV12-3 or TRBV12-4, the J call TRBJ1-1; perhaps TRBD1 as D (5 bases). This CDR3 region has 12 residues. V was clipped by 6 bases and J by 5 bases, with 10 bases between them. The CDR3 nucleotides read TGTGCCAGCAGCCCCCAGGGAACTGAAGCTTTCTTT. Translation: CASSPQGTEAFF.

The V gene is TRBV12-5, the J gene TRBJ1-1, with unresolved D. Germline loops: CDR1 LGHNT, CDR2 FRNRAP. This CDR3 has 17 residues. The V and J ends lost 3 bases and 0 bases respectively, with 17 bases between them. The CDR3 loop reads CASGFHPMGRLNTEAFF. CDR3 nucleotides: TGTGCTAGTGGTTTCCATCCAATGGGCAGATTGAACACTGAAGCTTTCTTT.

The chain employs TRBV12-3 or TRBV12-4 and TRBJ2-7, with D hard to call. The CDR3 covers 12 residues. Trimming removed 5 bases at V and 9 bases at J, with 14 bases between. CDR3 sequence reads: CASSNRALGQYF. For the CDR3, the DNA is TGTGCCAGCAGTAACCGGGCTCTGGGGCAGTACTTC.

The rearrangement links TRBV7-8 to TRBJ1-2; 11 positions agree with TRBD1. V lost 3 bases to trimming and J lost 8 bases; unmatched junction nucleotides: 11. Germline V CDR1 and CDR2: SGHVS, FQNEAQ. There are 16 residues in the CDR3. The CDR3 nucleotides read TGTGCCAGCAGCTTTCTCGGACAGGGGGCTTTGGGGGGCTACACCTTC. It codes for CASSFLGQGALGGYTF.

V usage is TRBV6-5 and J usage is TRBJ1-1; TRBD1 matches at 7 bases. CDR1 and CDR2 from the germline V gene are MNHEY and SVGAGI. Trimming cost V 7 bases and J 8 bases; bases outside gene matches: 13. This CDR3 spans 14 amino acids. The CDR3: CASTRTGLSVEAFF. CDR3 nucleotide sequence: TGTGCCAGCACCCGGACAGGCCTCTCGGTAGAAGCTTTCTTT.

J is TRBJ2-3 and V is TRBV15; no clear D. Germline CDR1 LNHNV, CDR2 YYDKDF (reference sequence). The CDR3 length is 12 residues. With 3 bases removed from V and 1 base from J, the gap between germline ends came to 2 bases. CDR3 nucleotide sequence: TGTGCCACCAGCAGGGGCACAGATACGCAGTATTTT. The encoded protein is CATSRGTDTQYF.

With respect to this clone: An end of the junction differs from the germline gene, which may be a read error. The chain combines TRBV12-5 with TRBJ2-3, with TRBD2 identical over 10 bases. This CDR3 is built from 17 residues. The germline CDR1 and CDR2 sequences are LGHNT and FRNRAP. In DNA, the CDR3 is TGTGCTAGTGGGTTGGGGATAGCGGGGGGACTACCAGATACGCAGTATTTT. It translates to CASGLGIAGGLPDTQYF.

The chain carries TRBV3-1 (or the pseudogene TRBV3-2) and TRBJ1-1, with TRBD1 as a possible D gene (5 bases). CDR1 LGHDT and CDR2 YNNKEL come from the germline V gene (reference sequence). Trimming stripped 3 bases from V and 0 bases from J, with 5 bases between. This CDR3 has 13 amino acids. CDR3 DNA sequence: TGTGCCAGCAGCCACAGGGTGAACACTGAAGCTTTCTTT. Protein product: CASSHRVNTEAFF.

The chain employs TRBV10-1 and TRBJ1-4; D remains unclear. The germline V gene encodes CDR1 WNHNN and CDR2 SYGVQD (reference sequence). Trimming took off 3 bases at V and 6 bases at J, with 23 bases between the two ends. The CDR3 runs 18 residues. CDR3 DNA: TGCGCCAGCAGTGATCAAGGGTTCTCGGAGGCGAGAGATGAAAAACTGTTTTTT. Translation: CASSDQGFSEARDEKLFF.

The chain is built from TRBV19 and TRBJ1-6; TRBD1 matches at 10 bases. The CDR3 runs to 14 residues. V trimming: 5 bases; J trimming: 10 bases; junction bases outside the gene matches: 5. Germline-derived CDR1 and CDR2 are LNHDA and SQIVND (reference sequence). The CDR3 nucleotides read TGTGCCAGTAGTGAGACAGGGGGCGACTCACCCCTCCACTTT. This codes for CASSETGGDSPLHF.

This clone has only one observation. The V gene is TRBV4-1, the J gene TRBJ1-2, with D hard to call. Germline lookup yields CDR1 MGHRA and CDR2 YSYEKL. CDR3 length equals 14 residues. Trimming removed 5 bases from V and 5 bases from J, with 15 bases in between. In DNA form, the CDR3 reads TGCGCCAGCAGCGTCGGTAGGTCGGGGTATGGCTACACCTTC. Protein sequence: CASSVGRSGYGYTF.

The V and J genes are TRBV9 and TRBJ1-3; D gene unclear. Trimming shortened V by 1 base and J by 0 bases, and 8 bases separated the two germline ends. CDR1 is SGDLS, CDR2 YYNGEE, per germline. CDR3 length: 15 residues. The CDR3 is CASSVSAGSGNTIYF. CDR3 nucleotide sequence: TGTGCCAGCAGCGTATCTGCGGGCTCTGGAAACACCATATATTTT.

In its sample, this clone was seen a few times. CDR3 DNA: TGTGCCAGTAGTATATCCCAAGGACCCCGGGGCAGCCAGCCCCAGCATTTT. Translation: CASSISQGPRGSQPQHF. The chain is built from TRBV19 and TRBJ1-5, with a weak D call TRBD1 (5 bases). Trimming left V 2 bases short and J 7 bases short, with 21 bases between. Germline V gene sequence: CDR1 LNHDA, CDR2 SQIVND (reference sequence). The CDR3 spans 17 residues.